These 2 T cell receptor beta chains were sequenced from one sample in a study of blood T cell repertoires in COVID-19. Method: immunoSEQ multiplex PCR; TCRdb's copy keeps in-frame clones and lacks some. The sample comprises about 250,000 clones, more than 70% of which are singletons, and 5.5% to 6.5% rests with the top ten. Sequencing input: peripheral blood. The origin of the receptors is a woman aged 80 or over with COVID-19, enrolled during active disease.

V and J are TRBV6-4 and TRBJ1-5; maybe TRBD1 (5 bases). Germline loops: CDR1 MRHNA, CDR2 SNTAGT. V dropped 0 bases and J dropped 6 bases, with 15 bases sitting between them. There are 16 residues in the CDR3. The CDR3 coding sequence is TGTGCCAGCAGTGACTCGAGCGAAAGGGGCTCTCAGCCCCAGCATTTT. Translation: CASSDSSERGSQPQHF.

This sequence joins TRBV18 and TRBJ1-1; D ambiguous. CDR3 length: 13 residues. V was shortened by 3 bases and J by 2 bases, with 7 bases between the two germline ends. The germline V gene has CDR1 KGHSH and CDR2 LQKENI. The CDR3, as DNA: TGTGCCAGCTCACCGCAACAAAACACTGAAGCTTTCTTT. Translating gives CASSPQQNTEAFF. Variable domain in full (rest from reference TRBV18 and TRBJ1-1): NAGVMQNPRHLVRRRGQEARLRCSPMKGHSHVYWYRQLPEEGLKFMVYLQKENIIDESGMPKERFSAEFPKEGPSILRIQQVVRGDSAAYFCASSPQQNTEAFFGQGTRLTVV.